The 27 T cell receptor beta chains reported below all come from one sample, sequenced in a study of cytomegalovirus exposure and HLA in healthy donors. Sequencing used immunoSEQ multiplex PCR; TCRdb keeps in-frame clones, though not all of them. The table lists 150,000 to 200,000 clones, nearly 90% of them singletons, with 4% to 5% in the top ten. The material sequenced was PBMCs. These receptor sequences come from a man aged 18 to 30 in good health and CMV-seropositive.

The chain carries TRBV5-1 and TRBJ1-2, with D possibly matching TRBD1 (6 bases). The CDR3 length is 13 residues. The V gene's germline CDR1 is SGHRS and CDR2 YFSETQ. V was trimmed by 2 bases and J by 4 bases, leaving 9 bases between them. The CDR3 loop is CASSFGGGYGYTF. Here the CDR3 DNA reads TGCGCCAGCAGCTTTGGGGGCGGCTATGGCTACACCTTC.

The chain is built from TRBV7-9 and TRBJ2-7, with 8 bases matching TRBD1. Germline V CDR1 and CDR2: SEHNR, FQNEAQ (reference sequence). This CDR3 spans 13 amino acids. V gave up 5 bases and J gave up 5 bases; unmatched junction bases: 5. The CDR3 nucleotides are TGTGCCAGCAGCCCACGGACAGGGCACGAGCAGTACTTC. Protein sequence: CASSPRTGHEQYF.

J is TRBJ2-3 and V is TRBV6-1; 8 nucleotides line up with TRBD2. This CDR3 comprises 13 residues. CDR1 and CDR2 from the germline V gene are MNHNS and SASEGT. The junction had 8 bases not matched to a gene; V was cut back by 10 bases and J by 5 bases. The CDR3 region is CATPAGAGDTQYF. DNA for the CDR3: TGTGCCACCCCAGCGGGAGCGGGAGATACGCAGTATTTT.

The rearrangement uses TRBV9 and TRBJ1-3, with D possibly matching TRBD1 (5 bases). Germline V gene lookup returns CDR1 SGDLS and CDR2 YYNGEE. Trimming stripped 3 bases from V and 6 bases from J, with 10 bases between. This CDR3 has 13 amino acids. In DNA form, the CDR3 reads TGTGCCAGCAGCGCAGGGTGGGAAAACACCATATATTTT. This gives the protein CASSAGWENTIYF.

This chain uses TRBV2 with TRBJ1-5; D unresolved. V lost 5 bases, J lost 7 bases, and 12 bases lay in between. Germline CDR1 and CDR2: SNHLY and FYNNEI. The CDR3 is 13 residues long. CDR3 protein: CASSRVEVQPQHF. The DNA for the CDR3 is TGTGCCAGCAGTCGGGTGGAGGTCCAGCCCCAGCATTTT.

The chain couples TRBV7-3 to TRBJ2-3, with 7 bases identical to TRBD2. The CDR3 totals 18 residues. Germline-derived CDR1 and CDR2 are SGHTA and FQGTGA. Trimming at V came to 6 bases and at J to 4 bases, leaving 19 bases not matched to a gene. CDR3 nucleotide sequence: TGTGCCAGCAGTTTGTTAGCCCGACTAGCCCGGGCACCAGATACGCAGTATTTT. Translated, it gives CASSLLARLARAPDTQYF.

The CDR3 sequence is CASSQVKGGRSTGELFF. The CDR3 DNA is TGCGCCAGCAGCCAAGTTAAAGGCGGGAGAAGCACCGGGGAGCTGTTTTTT. The rearrangement links TRBV4-1 to TRBJ2-2; 7 bases agree with TRBD2. Germline V gene sequence: CDR1 MGHRA, CDR2 YSYEKL. V lost 1 base to trimming and J lost 4 bases; unmatched junction nucleotides: 9. The CDR3 covers 17 residues.

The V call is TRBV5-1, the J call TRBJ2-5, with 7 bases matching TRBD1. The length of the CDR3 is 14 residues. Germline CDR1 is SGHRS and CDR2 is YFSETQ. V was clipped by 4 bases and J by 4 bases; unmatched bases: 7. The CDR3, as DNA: TGCGCCAGCAGCCCGAGGACAGGCGGAGAGACCCAGTACTTC. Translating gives CASSPRTGGETQYF.

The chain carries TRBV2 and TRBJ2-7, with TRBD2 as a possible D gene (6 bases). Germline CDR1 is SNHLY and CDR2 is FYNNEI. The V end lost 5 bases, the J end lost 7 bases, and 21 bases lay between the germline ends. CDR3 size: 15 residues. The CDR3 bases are TGTGCCAGCAGTTTCCCCGAACCGGGAGACAGAGAGCAGTACTTC. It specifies CASSFPEPGDREQYF.

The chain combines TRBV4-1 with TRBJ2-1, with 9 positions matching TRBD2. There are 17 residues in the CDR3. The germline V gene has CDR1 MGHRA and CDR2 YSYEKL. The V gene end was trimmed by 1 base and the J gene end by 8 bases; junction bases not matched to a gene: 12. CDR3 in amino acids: CASSQGRAGGRAHEQFF. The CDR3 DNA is TGCGCCAGCAGCCAAGGACGTGCTGGCGGGAGGGCCCATGAGCAGTTCTTC.

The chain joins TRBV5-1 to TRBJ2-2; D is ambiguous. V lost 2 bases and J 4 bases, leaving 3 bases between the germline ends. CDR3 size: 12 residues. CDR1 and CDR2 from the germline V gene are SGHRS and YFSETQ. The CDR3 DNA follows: TGCGCCAGCAGCTTTAGCACCGGGGAGCTGTTTTTT. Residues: CASSFSTGELFF.

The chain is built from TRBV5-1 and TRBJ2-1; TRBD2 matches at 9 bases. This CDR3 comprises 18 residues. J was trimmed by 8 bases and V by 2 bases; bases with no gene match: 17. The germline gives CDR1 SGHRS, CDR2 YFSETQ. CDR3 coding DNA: TGCGCCAGCAGCTTCGGGCTAGCGGGACCAACAATCTCCTATGAGCAGTTCTTC. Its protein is CASSFGLAGPTISYEQFF.

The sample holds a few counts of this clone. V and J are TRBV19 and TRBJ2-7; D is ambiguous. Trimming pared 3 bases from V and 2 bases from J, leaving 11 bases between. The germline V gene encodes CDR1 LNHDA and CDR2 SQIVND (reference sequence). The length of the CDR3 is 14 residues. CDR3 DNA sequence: TGTGCCAGTAGTATGGAAGCGTACCCCTACGAGCAGTACTTC. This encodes CASSMEAYPYEQYF.

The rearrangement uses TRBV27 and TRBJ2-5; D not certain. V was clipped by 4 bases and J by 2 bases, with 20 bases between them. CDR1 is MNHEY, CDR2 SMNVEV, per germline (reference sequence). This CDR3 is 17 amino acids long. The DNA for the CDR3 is TGTGCCAGCAGTTACCCGCAGGCGCAAGATAAACAAGAGACCCAGTACTTC. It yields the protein CASSYPQAQDKQETQYF.

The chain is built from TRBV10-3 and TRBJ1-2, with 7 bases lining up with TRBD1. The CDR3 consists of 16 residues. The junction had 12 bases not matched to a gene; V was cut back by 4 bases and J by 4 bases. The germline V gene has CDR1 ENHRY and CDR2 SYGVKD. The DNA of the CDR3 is TGTGCCATCAGTGGGGGGCAAACAGGGGCCATCTATGGCTACACCTTC. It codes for CAISGGQTGAIYGYTF.

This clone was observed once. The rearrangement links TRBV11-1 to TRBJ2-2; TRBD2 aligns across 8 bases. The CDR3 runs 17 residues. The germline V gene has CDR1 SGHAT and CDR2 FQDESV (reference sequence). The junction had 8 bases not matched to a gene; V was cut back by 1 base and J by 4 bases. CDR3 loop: CASSLGVLGLATGELFF. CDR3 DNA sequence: TGTGCCAGCAGCTTAGGGGTCTTAGGACTAGCCACCGGGGAGCTGTTTTTT.

CDR3 nucleotides: TGTGCCAGCAGCCTCAGGGTCGGTGGGGCCAACGTCCTGACTTTC. Encoded protein: CASSLRVGGANVLTF. V is TRBV11-2 and J is TRBJ2-6; D may be TRBD1 (5 bases). Trimming took 5 bases from V and 3 from J, leaving 11 bases between them. The CDR3 length is 15 residues. Germline CDR1 reads SGHAT; CDR2 reads FQNNGV. Drawing the rest from reference TRBV11-2 and TRBJ2-6, the complete variable domain is EAGVAQSPRYKIIEKRQSVAFWCNPISGHATLYWYQQILGQGPKLLIQFQNNGVVDDSQLPKDRFSAERLKGVDSTLKIQPAKLEDSAVYLCASSLRVGGANVLTFGAGSRLTVL.

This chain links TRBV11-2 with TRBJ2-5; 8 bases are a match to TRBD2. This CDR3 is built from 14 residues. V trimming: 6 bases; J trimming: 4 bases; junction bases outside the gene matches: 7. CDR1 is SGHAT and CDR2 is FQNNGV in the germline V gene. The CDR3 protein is CASRKSGGPETQYF. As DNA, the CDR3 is TGTGCCAGCAGAAAATCGGGAGGGCCAGAGACCCAGTACTTC. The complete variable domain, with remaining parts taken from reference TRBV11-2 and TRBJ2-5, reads EAGVAQSPRYKIIEKRQSVAFWCNPISGHATLYWYQQILGQGPKLLIQFQNNGVVDDSQLPKDRFSAERLKGVDSTLKIQPAKLEDSAVYLCASRKSGGPETQYFGPGTRLLVL.

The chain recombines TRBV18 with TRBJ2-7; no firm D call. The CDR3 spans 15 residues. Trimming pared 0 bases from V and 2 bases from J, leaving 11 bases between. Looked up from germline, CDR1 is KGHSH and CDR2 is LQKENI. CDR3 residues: CASSPPHRDTYEQYF. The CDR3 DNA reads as TGTGCCAGCTCACCACCGCACAGAGACACCTACGAGCAGTACTTC.

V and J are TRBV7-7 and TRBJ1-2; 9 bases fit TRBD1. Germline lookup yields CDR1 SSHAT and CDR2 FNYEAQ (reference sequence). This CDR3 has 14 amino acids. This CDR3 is CASPWGTGINGYTF. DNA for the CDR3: TGTGCTAGCCCGTGGGGGACAGGGATCAATGGCTACACCTTC.

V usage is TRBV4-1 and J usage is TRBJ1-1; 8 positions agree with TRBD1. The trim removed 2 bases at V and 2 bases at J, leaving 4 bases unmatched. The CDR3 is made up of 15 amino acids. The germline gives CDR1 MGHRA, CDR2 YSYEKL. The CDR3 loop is CASSQPDRDNTEAFF. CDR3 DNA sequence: TGCGCCAGCAGCCAACCGGACAGGGACAACACTGAAGCTTTCTTT.

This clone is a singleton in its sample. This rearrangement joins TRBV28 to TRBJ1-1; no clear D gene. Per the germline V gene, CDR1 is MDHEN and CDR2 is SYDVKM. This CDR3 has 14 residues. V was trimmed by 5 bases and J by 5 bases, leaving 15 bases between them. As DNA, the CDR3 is TGTGCCAGCAGTCGAGGAGGGATAGGGACTGAAGCTTTCTTT. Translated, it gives CASSRGGIGTEAFF. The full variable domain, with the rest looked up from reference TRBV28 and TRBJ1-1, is DVKVTQSSRYLVKRTGEKVFLECVQDMDHENMFWYRQDPGLGLRLIYFSYDVKMKEKGDIPEGYSVSREKKERFSLILESASTNQTSMYLCASSRGGIGTEAFFGQGTRLTVV.

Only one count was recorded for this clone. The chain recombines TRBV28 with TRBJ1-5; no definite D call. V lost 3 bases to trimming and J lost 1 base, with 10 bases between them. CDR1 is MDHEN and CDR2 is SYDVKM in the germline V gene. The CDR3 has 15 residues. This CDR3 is CASSFPTVSNQPQHF. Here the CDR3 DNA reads TGTGCCAGCAGTTTTCCAACAGTCAGCAATCAGCCCCAGCATTTT.

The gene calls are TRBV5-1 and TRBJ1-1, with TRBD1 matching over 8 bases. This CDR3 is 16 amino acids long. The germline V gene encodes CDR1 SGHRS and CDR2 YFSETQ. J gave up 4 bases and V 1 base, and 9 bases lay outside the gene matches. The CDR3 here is CASSLKAGGIITEAFF. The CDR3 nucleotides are TGCGCCAGCAGCTTGAAGGCAGGGGGCATTATCACTGAAGCTTTCTTT.

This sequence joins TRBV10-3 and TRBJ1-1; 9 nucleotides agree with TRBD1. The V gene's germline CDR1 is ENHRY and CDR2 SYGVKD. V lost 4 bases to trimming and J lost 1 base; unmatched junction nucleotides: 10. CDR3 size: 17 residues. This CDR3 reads CAISALGTGSGNTEAFF. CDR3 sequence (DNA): TGTGCCATCAGTGCCCTCGGGACAGGGTCCGGGAACACTGAAGCTTTCTTT.

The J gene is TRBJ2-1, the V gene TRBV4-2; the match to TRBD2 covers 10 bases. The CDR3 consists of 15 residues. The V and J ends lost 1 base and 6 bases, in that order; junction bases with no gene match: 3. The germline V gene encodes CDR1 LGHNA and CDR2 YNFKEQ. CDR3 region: CASSQGTSGANEQFF. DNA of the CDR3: TGTGCCAGCAGCCAAGGGACTAGCGGAGCCAATGAGCAGTTCTTC.

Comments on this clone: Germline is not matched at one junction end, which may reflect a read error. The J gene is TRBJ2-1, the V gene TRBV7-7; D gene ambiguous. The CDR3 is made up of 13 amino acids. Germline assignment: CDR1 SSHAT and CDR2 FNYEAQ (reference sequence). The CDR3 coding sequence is TGTGCTAGCAGCTTAGACGGCTACAATGAGCAGTTCTTC. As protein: CASSLDGYNEQFF.